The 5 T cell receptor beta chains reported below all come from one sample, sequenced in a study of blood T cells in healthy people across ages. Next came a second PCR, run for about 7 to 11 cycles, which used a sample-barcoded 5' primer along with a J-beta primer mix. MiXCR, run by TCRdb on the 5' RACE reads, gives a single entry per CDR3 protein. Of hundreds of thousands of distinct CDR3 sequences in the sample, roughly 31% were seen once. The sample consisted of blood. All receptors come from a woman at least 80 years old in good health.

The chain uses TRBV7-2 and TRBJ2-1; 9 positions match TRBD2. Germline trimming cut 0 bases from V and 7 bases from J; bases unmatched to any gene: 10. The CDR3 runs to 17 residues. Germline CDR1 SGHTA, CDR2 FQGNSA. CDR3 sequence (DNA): TGTGCCAGCAGCTTAGCGCGGGCGGGGGGGCCTCTGAATGAGCAGTTCTTC. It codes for CASSLARAGGPLNEQFF.

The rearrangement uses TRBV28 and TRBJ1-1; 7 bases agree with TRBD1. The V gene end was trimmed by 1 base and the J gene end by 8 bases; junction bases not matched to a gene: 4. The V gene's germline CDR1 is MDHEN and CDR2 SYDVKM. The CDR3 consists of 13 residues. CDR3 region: CASSLSQTGEAFF. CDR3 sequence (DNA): TGTGCCAGCAGTTTATCCCAGACAGGGGAAGCTTTCTTT.

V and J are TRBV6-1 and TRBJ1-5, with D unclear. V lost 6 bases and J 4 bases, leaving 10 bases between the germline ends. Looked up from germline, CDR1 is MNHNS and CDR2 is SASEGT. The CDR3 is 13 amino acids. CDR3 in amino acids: CASRYGRNQPQHF. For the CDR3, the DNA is TGTGCCAGCAGATACGGCCGAAATCAGCCCCAGCATTTT.

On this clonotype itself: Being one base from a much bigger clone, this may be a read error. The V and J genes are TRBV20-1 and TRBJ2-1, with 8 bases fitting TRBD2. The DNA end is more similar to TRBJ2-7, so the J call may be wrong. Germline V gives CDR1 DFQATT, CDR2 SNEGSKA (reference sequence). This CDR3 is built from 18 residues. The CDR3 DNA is TGCAGTGCTAGAGATCCCTTTTCGGGACTAGGGGCCTACAATGAGCAGTACTTC. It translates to CSARDPFSGLGAYNEQYF.

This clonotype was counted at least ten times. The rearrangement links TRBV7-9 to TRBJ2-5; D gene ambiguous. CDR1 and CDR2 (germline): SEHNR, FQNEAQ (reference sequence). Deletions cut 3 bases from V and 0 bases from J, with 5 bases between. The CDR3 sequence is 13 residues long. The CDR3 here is CASSFSNQETQYF. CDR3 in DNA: TGTGCCAGCAGCTTTTCCAACCAAGAGACCCAGTACTTC.